The T cell receptor (beta chain) under discussion was sequenced for a study of cytomegalovirus exposure and HLA in healthy donors. V lost 6 bases and J lost 0; bases outside the gene matches: 7. The length of the CDR3 is 15 residues. Germline V gives CDR1 MNHEY, CDR2 SVGAGI. Primers included in the PCR were 60 Vbeta and 13 Jbeta primers. Under the authors' procedure: A later analysis tallied about 80 million unique TCR beta chains, around 11 million of them shared. Method: immunoSEQ multiplex PCR; TCRdb's copy keeps in-frame clones and lacks some. V and J calls and clone size are given by that table; D and trimming were obtained from the DNA. The repertoire holds 100,000 to 150,000 clones, with 65% to 75% as singletons. Worth noting for this clone: What it recognizes is unknown.

Study-wide findings and caveats: A missense variant in DCLRE1C was later tied to TCR beta V- and J-gene trimming.

The source of this sequence is a woman in her forties or fifties in good health and CMV-seropositive. The chain has TRBV6-5 and TRBJ1-1, with TRBD1 matching over 7 bases. The sequenced material came from PBMCs. CDR3 in DNA: TGTGCCAGCAGGAGGACGGGGACAGTGAACACTGAAGCTTTCTTT. It yields the protein CASRRTGTVNTEAFF.